The entry below describes one T cell receptor (beta chain). Just one base apart from a much larger clone, this may be a read error. Germline loops: CDR1 SGHDN, CDR2 FVKESK. The CDR3 has 15 amino acids. The sample's time point: patch test 2, 6 weeks after DPC sensitization. The treatment denotes: therapeutic diphenylcyclopropenone sensitization with weekly scalp DPC. Per the original methods: There were a median of roughly 100,000 TCRs per sample, with a range from about 23,224 to 690,600. TCRdb reprocessed the RACE reads with MiXCR, giving one entry per CDR3 protein. V and J calls and clone size were set by TCRdb, not the authors. The sample includes approximately 92,000 distinct CDR3 sequences, approximately 10% of them seen just once. These data are taken from a study of human T cells and chemical hapten exposure. Study-wide background: Per-sample variation in TCR yield stemmed mainly from small pooled library volume differences.

This clonotype was obtained from a woman aged 40 to 50 with alopecia areata. Some clones in this sample may be carry-over from other donors' samples. The genes are TRBV14 and TRBJ2-7; D possibly matches TRBD1 or TRBD2 (5 bases each). The better agreement between TRBJ2-1 and the DNA end casts doubt on the J call. The sequenced sample was whole blood, obtained in connection with sensitization to the hapten diphenylcyclopropenone (DPC). CDR3 sequence reads: CASSQEGDALYEQFF. As DNA, the CDR3 is TGTGCCAGCAGCCAAGAAGGGGACGCGCTCTACGAGCAGTTCTTC.